This T cell receptor (beta chain) was sequenced for a study of blood T cell repertoires in COVID-19. Turning to the study itself: Collection of acute and convalescent COVID-19 samples took place in the United States, Italy and Spain. The cDNA or gDNA used as material had been derived from T cells, B-cell-depleted T cells, or PBMCs.

Assay: immunoSEQ multiplex PCR; the TCRdb copy retains only in-frame clones and omits some. The sample includes roughly 57,000 clones, approximately 87% of them seen just once. This CDR3 contains 14 residues. V shed 0 bases and J 4 bases; nucleotides not matched to a gene: 1. In germline, CDR1 is SGHRS, CDR2 YFSETQ. The sample was peripheral blood. This chain uses TRBV5-1 with TRBJ2-1, with 7 positions matching TRBD1. The TCR originated in a man between 60 and 75 years old with active or convalescent COVID-19. CDR3: CASSLAQGYNEQFF. CDR3 nucleotide sequence: TGCGCCAGCAGCTTGGCACAGGGGTACAATGAGCAGTTCTTC.